A selection of T cell receptor beta chains follows, all from one sample in a study of blood T cell repertoires in COVID-19. TCRdb's copy holds only in-frame clones and misses some; the assay was immunoSEQ multiplex PCR. The data show 150,000 to 200,000 clones, with about 88% seen just once and roughly 0.8% held by the top ten. The source material was PBMCs or T cells enriched from blood (not recorded which). The receptors were gathered from a young woman who had recovered from COVID-19. CDR3s include the opening cysteine and the closing phenylalanine or tryptophan. Fields, in order: clone size, V gene, J gene, D gene, CDR3 protein, CDR3 DNA. A D gene is named only where the DNA matches it firmly. Expanded clones are given a class, and other clones once, few, many or no size at all.

NA	TRBV5-1	TRBJ2-2	TRBD2	CASSSRTSGTGELFF	TGCGCCAGCAGCTCGCGGACTAGCGGGACCGGGGAGCTGTTTTTT
once	TRBV3-1/TRBV3-2	TRBJ2-3	TRBD2	CASSQSVLAGGGTDTQYF	TGTGCCAGCAGCCAGTCGGTCCTAGCGGGAGGGGGCACAGATACGCAGTATTTT
NA	TRBV28	TRBJ1-5	TRBD1	CASSLGDRVHQPQHF	TGTGCCAGCAGTTTGGGGGACAGGGTGCATCAGCCCCAGCATTTT
NA	TRBV4-2	TRBJ1-4	NA	CASSPMRDFNEKLFF	TGTGCCAGCAGTCCTATGAGAGACTTTAATGAAAAACTGTTTTTT
NA	TRBV7-2	TRBJ1-1	NA	CASSLGPRGGNTEAFF	TGTGCCAGCAGCTTGGGACCCCGAGGGGGGAACACTGAAGCTTTCTTT
few	TRBV10-3	TRBJ2-7	TRBD2	CAISVIAGGSEQYF	TGTGCCATCAGTGTCATAGCGGGAGGGTCCGAGCAGTACTTC
NA	TRBV19	TRBJ2-3	NA	CASSPFDRGTQYF	TGTGCCAGTAGTCCCTTCGACCGGGGGACGCAGTATTTT
NA	TRBV6-2/TRBV6-3	TRBJ1-5	TRBD1	CASSSLTGASQPQHF	TGTGCCAGCAGCTCCTTAACAGGGGCGTCTCAGCCCCAGCATTTT
NA	TRBV19	TRBJ2-1	TRBD2	CASSQTDLAVYNEQFF	TGTGCCAGTAGTCAGACCGACCTAGCGGTCTACAATGAGCAGTTCTTC
NA	TRBV5-1	TRBJ1-1	TRBD1	CASSLFDREGEAFF	TGCGCCAGCAGCTTATTTGACAGGGAAGGGGAAGCTTTCTTT
NA	TRBV6-1	TRBJ2-1	TRBD2	CASSDEASGLHNEQFF	TGTGCCAGCAGTGACGAGGCTAGCGGGTTACACAATGAGCAGTTCTTC
NA	TRBV6-5	TRBJ2-2	TRBD1	CASRRTGDTGELFF	TGTGCCAGCAGGAGGACAGGGGACACCGGGGAGCTGTTTTTT
NA	TRBV7-3	TRBJ1-1	TRBD1	CASSRTGEGLNTEAFF	TGTGCCAGCAGCCGGACAGGGGAAGGGCTTAACACTGAAGCTTTCTTT